A single sample is the source of the 10 T cell receptor beta chains below, sequenced in a study of blood T cell repertoires in COVID-19. Libraries were prepared by immunoSEQ multiplex PCR; TCRdb keeps only in-frame clonotypes and omits some of them. The table includes approximately 300,000 clones, 90% detected once. Material for sequencing was peripheral blood. The receptor source for this set is a woman in her 30s with COVID-19, enrolled during active disease.

The V call is TRBV2, the J call TRBJ1-2; no clear D gene. Germline CDR1 SNHLY, CDR2 FYNNEI. This CDR3 contains 13 residues. Trimming removed 3 bases from V and 10 bases from J, with 15 bases in between. Here the CDR3 reads CASSDPPVGNYTF. DNA of the CDR3: TGTGCCAGCAGTGATCCCCCGGTGGGCAACTACACCTTC.

The rearrangement joins TRBV7-2 to TRBJ2-1, with 9 bases fitting TRBD2. The CDR3 covers 16 residues. Germline V lookup: CDR1 SGHTA, CDR2 FQGNSA. Germline trimming cut 5 bases from V and 0 bases from J; bases unmatched to any gene: 5. The CDR3 sequence is CASSPRREGSYNEQFF. Written as DNA, the CDR3 is TGTGCCAGCAGCCCACGGCGGGAGGGCTCCTACAATGAGCAGTTCTTC.

The rearrangement joins TRBV19 to TRBJ1-3; D gene ambiguous. From germline, CDR1 is LNHDA and CDR2 SQIVND (reference sequence). Deletions cut 11 bases from V and 7 bases from J, with 21 bases between. This CDR3 comprises 14 residues. CDR3 sequence (DNA): TGTGCCTCCGGATCGACTCGTGCGAGGAACACCATATATTTT. Translating gives CASGSTRARNTIYF.

The chain links TRBV11-3 to TRBJ2-7, with a tentative D call TRBD1 (5 bases). The V end was cut by 1 base, the J end by 3 bases, with 10 bases between. CDR1 and CDR2 (germline): SGHNT, YENEEA. The CDR3 has 14 amino acids. This chain's CDR3 is CASSLGGSLYEQYF. The CDR3 coding sequence is TGTGCCAGCAGCTTAGGGGGCTCTCTCTACGAGCAGTACTTC. Together with reference TRBV11-3 and TRBJ2-7, the CDR3 gives the full variable domain: EAGVVQSPRYKIIEKKQPVAFWCNPISGHNTLYWYLQNLGQGPELLIRYENEEAVDDSQLPKDRFSAERLKGVDSTLKIQPAELGDSAVYLCASSLGGSLYEQYFGPGTRLTVT.

This clone was recorded a few times. The chain is built from TRBV18 and TRBJ2-7; TRBD2 matches at 7 bases. The ends lost 2 bases at V and 7 bases at J; junction bases unmatched: 20. CDR1 is KGHSH, CDR2 LQKENI, per germline. This CDR3 has 18 residues. CDR3 protein: CASSPVAPGGPGWGEQYF. CDR3 bases: TGTGCCAGCTCACCAGTAGCCCCGGGAGGTCCCGGATGGGGGGAGCAGTACTTC.

The chain uses TRBV3-1 (or the pseudogene TRBV3-2) and TRBJ2-1; 8 nucleotides agree with TRBD2. The CDR3 is 16 amino acids. V was clipped by 1 base and J by 3 bases; unmatched bases: 5. Germline CDR1 and CDR2: LGHDT and YNNKEL (reference sequence). As DNA, the CDR3 is TGTGCCAGCAGCCAAGGTATAGCGGGGAACTACAATGAGCAGTTCTTC. This sequence encodes CASSQGIAGNYNEQFF.

The chain joins TRBV29-1 to TRBJ2-1; D gene ambiguous. The CDR3 has 12 amino acids. V shed 6 bases and J shed 8 bases, with 14 bases lying between them. Germline V gene lookup returns CDR1 SQVTM and CDR2 ANQGSEA. CDR3 sequence (DNA): TGCAGCGTGACCGACGGGTTGGATGAGCAGTTCTTC. Its translation: CSVTDGLDEQFF.

The chain uses TRBV7-9 and TRBJ1-5; D is possibly TRBD1 (5 bases). The germline V gene has CDR1 SEHNR and CDR2 FQNEAQ (reference sequence). This CDR3 spans 13 amino acids. Trimming removed 3 bases at V and 5 bases at J, with 8 bases between. The CDR3 DNA follows: TGTGCCAGCAGCTTGACAGCCGATCAGCCCCAGCATTTT. Protein product: CASSLTADQPQHF.

This rearrangement joins TRBV7-6 to TRBJ2-1; TRBD2 agrees at 10 bases. There are 17 residues in the CDR3. V gave up 0 bases and J gave up 5 bases; unmatched junction bases: 7. In germline, CDR1 is SGHVS, CDR2 FNYEAQ. The CDR3 spells CASSLAGAGGPHNEQFF. The CDR3 region has the DNA TGTGCCAGCAGCTTAGCGGGAGCGGGAGGGCCCCACAATGAGCAGTTCTTC.

The chain links TRBV15 to TRBJ1-1; D remains ambiguous. Per the germline V gene, CDR1 is LNHNV and CDR2 is YYDKDF (reference sequence). V was pared by 0 bases and J by 4 bases, with 15 bases between. CDR3 length: 16 amino acids. CDR3 protein: CATSRDRAGGFTEAFF. In DNA form, the CDR3 reads TGTGCCACCAGCAGAGATCGGGCGGGCGGGTTCACTGAAGCTTTCTTT.